The rows below give T cell receptor beta chains drawn from one sample of a study of T cells in Graves' hyperthyroidism and ophthalmopathy. TCRdb reprocessed the multiplex PCR reads via MiXCR and lists one record per CDR3 protein. The table shows a few hundred thousand distinct CDR3 sequences, with 40% to 55% occurring only once. The sequencing input was peripheral blood or thyroid tissue (not recorded which). These receptors were obtained from an adult woman with Graves' disease, either hyperthyroidism or ophthalmopathy (not recorded which). Each CDR3 is given with its conserved first and last residue. D genes are given only for firm matches. The size entry is marked missing in some rows and otherwise reads once, few, many or a size class.

TRBV5-1	-	-	TRBJ2-5	CASSLGEGSNQPQYF	TGCGCCAGCAGCTTGGGTGAAGGCAGCAATCAGCCCCAGTACTTC
TRBV19	-	TRBD1	TRBJ1-5	CASRAQGGNQPQHF	TGTGCCAGTAGGGCGCAGGGGGGCAATCAGCCCCAGCATTTT
TRBV11-2	-	-	TRBJ2-5	CASSLRRSGETQYF	TGTGCCAGCAGCTTGAGAAGGTCTGGAGAGACCCAGTACTTC
TRBV29-1	-	TRBD1	TRBJ1-2	CSVIRDRAYGYTF	TGCAGCGTTATTCGGGACAGGGCCTATGGCTACACCTTC
TRBV20-1	many	TRBD2	TRBJ2-7	CSAGIGGSINEQYF	TGCAGTGCTGGGATTGGCGGGAGTATCAACGAGCAGTACTTC
TRBV7-2	many	TRBD2	TRBJ2-7	CASSDPHSGRYGEQYF	TGTGCCAGCAGCGACCCACATAGCGGGAGGTATGGCGAGCAGTACTTC
TRBV28	-	TRBD2	TRBJ2-7	CASRTGGSSYEQYF	TGTGCCAGCAGAACGGGAGGGAGCTCCTACGAGCAGTACTTC
TRBV27	once	TRBD1	TRBJ1-4	CASSAGTGHEKLFF	TGTGCCAGCAGTGCCGGGACAGGCCATGAAAAACTGTTTTTT
TRBV2	many	-	TRBJ1-1	CASSVRPYTEAFF	TGTGCCAGCAGCGTGCGGCCGTACACTGAAGCTTTCTTT
TRBV12-3/TRBV12-4	-	TRBD1	TRBJ1-5	CASSRQGLNQPQHF	TGTGCCAGCAGTCGACAGGGACTCAATCAGCCCCAGCATTTT
TRBV7-9	few	TRBD2	TRBJ2-3	CASARAGVLQDTQYF	TGTGCCAGCGCTAGAGCGGGAGTTCTGCAAGATACGCAGTATTTT
TRBV29-1	-	-	TRBJ2-5	CSVGAKQETQYF	TGCAGCGTTGGGGCAAAGCAAGAGACCCAGTACTTC
TRBV9	many	TRBD1	TRBJ1-6	CASRGTGDNSPLHF	TGTGCCAGCAGAGGGACAGGGGATAATTCACCCCTCCACTTT
TRBV29-1	-	-	TRBJ2-7	CSLAGTSYEQYF	TGCAGCTTGGCAGGGACCTCCTACGAGCAGTACTTC
TRBV12-3/TRBV12-4	-	-	TRBJ2-5	CASSSRTVSEEGMMETQYF	TGTGCCAGCAGTTCTCGGACAGTCAGTGAGGAGGGGATGATGGAGACCCAGTACTTC
TRBV9	many	TRBD1	TRBJ1-2	CASSVGQGYYGYTF	TGTGCCAGCAGCGTAGGACAGGGCTACTATGGCTACACCTTC
TRBV20-1	-	-	TRBJ2-2	CSARHSQNTGELFF	TGCAGTGCTAGACACAGTCAGAACACTGGGGAGCTGTTTTTT
TRBV7-9	-	TRBD2	TRBJ2-5	CASSSTSGRLSQYF	TGTGCCAGCAGCTCGACTAGCGGGAGGCTGAGCCAGTACTTC